The 9 T cell receptor beta chains below were found in one sample sequenced in a study of T cell responses to AZD1222 COVID-19 vaccine. Generated by immunoSEQ multiplex PCR, the TCRdb table keeps only in-frame clones and is missing some. This table has around 250,000 clones, 93% appearing once. The sequencing here drew on peripheral blood, taken on day 0 of AZD1222 vaccination. These receptor sequences come from an adult in good health.

The chain combines TRBV7-9 with TRBJ1-2; D is perhaps TRBD1 (5 bases). The CDR3 covers 14 residues. Germline V gene lookup returns CDR1 SEHNR and CDR2 FQNEAQ (reference sequence). Trimming cost V 1 base and J 6 bases, with 12 bases left between them. CDR3 sequence reads: CASSLVGRENGYTF. As DNA, the CDR3 is TGTGCCAGCAGCTTAGTCGGCAGGGAGAATGGCTACACCTTC.

The rearrangement links TRBV27 to TRBJ1-1, with 7 bases fitting TRBD1. This CDR3 is 12 amino acids long. The germline CDR1 and CDR2 sequences are MNHEY and SMNVEV (reference sequence). J was trimmed by 11 bases and V by 4 bases; bases with no gene match: 7. CDR3 nucleotide sequence: TGTGCCAGCAGTTCCACAGGGGAGTGGGCTTTCTTT. Amino acid sequence: CASSSTGEWAFF.

This clone was recorded once. The chain links TRBV15 to TRBJ1-5; D gene uncertain. Deletions cut 1 base from V and 14 bases from J, with 18 bases between. Germline V CDR1 and CDR2: LNHNV, YYDKDF (reference sequence). The CDR3 extends over 14 amino acids. The CDR3 sequence: CATSRGGADLPKHF. CDR3 nucleotide sequence: TGTGCCACCAGCAGAGGGGGAGCCGACCTTCCAAAGCATTTT.

The chain links TRBV7-2 to TRBJ1-3; D is undetermined. V shed 1 base and J shed 2 bases, with 6 bases lying between them. There are 14 residues in the CDR3. CDR1 is SGHTA, CDR2 FQGNSA, per germline. CDR3 coding DNA: TGTGCCAGCAGCTTAGGAGTGGCTGGAAACACCATATATTTT. Translating it yields CASSLGVAGNTIYF.

This CDR3 is CASSVDRHSGNTIYF. CDR3 nucleotide sequence: TGTGCCAGTAGCGTAGACAGGCACTCTGGAAACACCATATATTTT. The V and J genes are TRBV19 and TRBJ1-3; a possible D gene is TRBD1 (6 bases). V lost 6 bases and J lost 0, with 12 bases in between. The CDR3 extends over 15 amino acids. Looked up from germline, CDR1 is LNHDA and CDR2 is SQIVND (reference sequence). Full variable domain (outside the CDR3, taken from reference TRBV19 and TRBJ1-3): DGGITQSPKYLFRKEGQNVTLSCEQNLNHDAMYWYRQDPGQGLRLIYYSQIVNDFQKGDIAEGYSVSREKKESFPLTVTSAQKNPTAFYLCASSVDRHSGNTIYFGEGSWLTVV.

The chain employs TRBV21-1 and TRBJ1-1; the table names TRBD1, a call not compared with the DNA. TRBV21-1 is an annotated pseudogene. The CDR3 length is 17 residues. This CDR3 is CASSAQDRGRRDTEAFF. CDR3 DNA sequence: TGTGCCAGCAGCGCCCAGGACAGGGGGCGGAGAGACACTGAAGCTTTCTTT.

This chain links TRBV27 with TRBJ2-3, with TRBD2 identical over 9 bases. The V gene end was trimmed by 7 bases and the J gene end by 2 bases; junction bases not matched to a gene: 4. Germline V gene sequence: CDR1 MNHEY, CDR2 SMNVEV (reference sequence). The CDR3 is 14 amino acids. CDR3 loop: CASNLAGFTDTQYF. The CDR3 region has the DNA TGTGCCAGCAACCTAGCGGGGTTCACAGATACGCAGTATTTT.

The rearrangement joins TRBV10-3 to TRBJ2-1, with 9 bases aligning to TRBD2. The CDR3 totals 18 residues. V shed 2 bases, J shed 4 bases, and the junction held 12 bases outside the gene matches. Per the germline V gene, CDR1 is ENHRY and CDR2 is SYGVKD. CDR3 in DNA: TGTGCCATCAGTGAGGATGGTAGCGGGGGACTAATGTACAATGAGCAGTTCTTC. Protein: CAISEDGSGGLMYNEQFF.

This sequence joins TRBV6-5 and TRBJ1-1; no firm D call. The CDR3 length is 13 residues. Trimming shortened V by 6 bases and J by 3 bases, and 11 bases separated the two germline ends. CDR1 and CDR2 (germline): MNHEY, SVGAGI. As DNA, the CDR3 is TGTGCCAGCAGGAGGTCTGTGGACACTGAAGCTTTCTTT. This encodes CASRRSVDTEAFF.